The clone carrying this T cell receptor beta chain has at least ten counts. This sample stems from a study of T cells in Graves' hyperthyroidism and ophthalmopathy. RNA transcripts served as the template for amplifying TCR beta CDR3 regions. First-round RT-PCR with HTBI primers amplified the TCR CDR3 region. TCRdb recomputed calls from the multiplex PCR reads with MiXCR, one row per CDR3 protein. Here the sample spans some 700,000 distinct CDR3 sequences, 17% being singletons. The origin of this receptor is a man aged 45 to 65 with Graves' hyperthyroidism. The sequencing sample was made of blood.

The CDR3 coding sequence is TGTGCCAGTATACCGCGGGGGGCTCTTAGTATCAATGAGCAGTTCTTC. This sequence encodes CASIPRGALSINEQFF. The chain carries TRBV2 and TRBJ2-1; 8 bases match TRBD2. The length of the CDR3 is 16 residues. Losses at the gene ends were 9 bases for V and 6 bases for J; bases not matched to a gene: 16. CDR1 and CDR2 from the germline V gene are SNHLY and FYNNEI.